This T cell receptor beta chain was recorded in a study of CD8+ T cells in alopecia areata. Study-wide context: Those patients who were treated received oral tofacitinib, which was given at 5 to 10 mg twice daily for moderate-to-severe alopecia areata. Severity scoring for treated patients was based on the percentage of affected scalp area.

The CDR3 extends over 19 amino acids. The germline V gene encodes CDR1 MGHRA and CDR2 YSYEKL. The V end was cut by 0 bases, the J end by 4 bases, with 23 bases between. Indicated treatment: oral pan-JAK inhibitor, 5-10 mg twice daily. The sequencing template was cDNA reverse transcribed from extracted RNA. Only in-frame clones appear in the TCRdb table, and some are missing; sequencing was by immunoSEQ multiplex PCR. Of about 180,000 clones listed, 58% are singletons. The origin of this receptor is a human donor with alopecia areata. The V gene is TRBV4-1, the J gene TRBJ2-3, with D maybe TRBD2 (5 bases). Sample: CD4+ T cells sorted from blood, taken at approximately week 55, from a patient treated with tofacitinib. In nucleotides, the CDR3 is TGCGCCAGCAGCCAAGACCTCGCTTCGCTAGGAGGTATCGCAGATACGCAGTATTTT. This sequence encodes CASSQDLASLGGIADTQYF.